Following are 5 T cell receptor beta chains from one sample sequenced in a study of T cells after yellow fever vaccination. A single record per CDR3 protein comes from TCRdb applying MiXCR to the 5' RACE reads. This table holds around 300,000 distinct CDR3 sequences, about 4% found once. Sequencing was performed on PBMCs, taken 5 days after the yellow fever booster vaccination. These receptors were collected from a young man who received the YFV17D yellow fever vaccine.

This clonotype was detected ten times or more. DNA for the CDR3: TGCAGTGCTTTCGTTAGCGGGGGGACCTCCTACGAGCAGTACTTC. It is translated as CSAFVSGGTSYEQYF. The chain recombines TRBV20-1 with TRBJ2-7, with 10 bases identical to TRBD2. Germline CDR1 DFQATT, CDR2 SNEGSKA (reference sequence). This CDR3 contains 15 residues. With V trimmed by 5 bases and J by 0 bases, 7 bases remained unmatched.

The V and J genes are TRBV7-9 and TRBJ2-1; 7 bases are shared with TRBD1. V was pared by 5 bases and J by 6 bases, with 10 bases of the junction left unmatched. This CDR3 region has 15 residues. CDR1 and CDR2 (germline): SEHNR, FQNEAQ (reference sequence). The CDR3 bases are TGTGCCAGCAGCCCAATTGGGACAGCGCTCAATGAGCAGTTCTTC. As protein: CASSPIGTALNEQFF.

This clonotype was seen more than once but under ten times. V is TRBV5-1 and J is TRBJ2-4; D is possibly TRBD2 (6 bases). V lost 1 base to trimming and J lost 8 bases, with 16 bases between them. Germline CDR1 reads SGHRS; CDR2 reads YFSETQ. The CDR3 runs 15 residues. The CDR3 DNA is TGCGCCAGCAGCTTGTACGCCCAACGCGGGGACATTCAGTACTTC. Translation gives CASSLYAQRGDIQYF.

This clonotype was detected only a few times. V and J are TRBV4-3 and TRBJ2-6, with TRBD1 matching over 9 bases. Trimming at V came to 3 bases and at J to 0 bases, leaving 9 bases not matched to a gene. Germline CDR1 reads LGHNA; CDR2 reads YSLEER. The CDR3 is 19 amino acids. CDR3 in DNA: TGCGCCAGCAGCCACCCGGGACAGGGAGTCCCCTCTGGGGCCAACGTCCTGACTTTC. It is translated as CASSHPGQGVPSGANVLTF.

This clonotype was counted a few times. This chain uses TRBV28 with TRBJ1-5; a weak D match, TRBD1 (5 bases). Germline V gene sequence: CDR1 MDHEN, CDR2 SYDVKM. CDR3 length: 17 residues. Trimming cost V 2 bases and J 3 bases, with 17 bases left between them. The CDR3 loop is CASSLPKSAGNNQPQHF. CDR3 DNA sequence: TGTGCCAGCAGTTTACCTAAGTCTGCAGGGAACAATCAGCCCCAGCATTTT.